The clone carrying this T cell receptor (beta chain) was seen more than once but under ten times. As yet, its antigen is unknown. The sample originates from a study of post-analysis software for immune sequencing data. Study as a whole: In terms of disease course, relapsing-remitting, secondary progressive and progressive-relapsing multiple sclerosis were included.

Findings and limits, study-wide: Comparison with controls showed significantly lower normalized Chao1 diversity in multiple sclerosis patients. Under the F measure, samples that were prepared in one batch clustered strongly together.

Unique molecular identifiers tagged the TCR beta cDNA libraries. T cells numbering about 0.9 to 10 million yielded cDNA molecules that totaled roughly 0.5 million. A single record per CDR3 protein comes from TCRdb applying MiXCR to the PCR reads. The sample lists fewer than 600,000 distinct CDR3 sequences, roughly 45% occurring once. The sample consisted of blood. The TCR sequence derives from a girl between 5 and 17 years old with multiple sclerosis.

CDR3 protein: CATSRGTSGSYEQYF. The CDR3 region has the DNA TGTGCCACCAGCAGAGGGACTAGCGGGTCCTACGAGCAGTACTTC. The chain uses TRBV15 and TRBJ2-7, with 11 positions matching TRBD2. Germline V lookup: CDR1 LNHNV, CDR2 YYDKDF (reference sequence). V lost 1 base and J lost 1; bases outside the gene matches: 0. This CDR3 has 15 residues.